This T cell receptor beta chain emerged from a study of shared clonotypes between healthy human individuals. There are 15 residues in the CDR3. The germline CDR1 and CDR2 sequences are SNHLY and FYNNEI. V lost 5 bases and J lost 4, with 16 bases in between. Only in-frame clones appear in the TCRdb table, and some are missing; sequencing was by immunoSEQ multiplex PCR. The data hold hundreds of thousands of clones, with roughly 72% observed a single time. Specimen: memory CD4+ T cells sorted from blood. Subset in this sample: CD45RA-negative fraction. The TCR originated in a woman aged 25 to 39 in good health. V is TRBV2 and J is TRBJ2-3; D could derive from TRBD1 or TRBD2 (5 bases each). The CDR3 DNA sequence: TGTGCCAGCAGTTTCCAGGGACGGGGCGCAGATACGCAGTATTTT. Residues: CASSFQGRGADTQYF. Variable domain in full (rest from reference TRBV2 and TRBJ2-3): EPEVTQTPSHQVTQMGQEVILRCVPISNHLYFYWYRQILGQKVEFLVSFYNNEISEKSEIFDDQFSVERPDGSNFTLKIRSTKLEDSAMYFCASSFQGRGADTQYFGPGTRLTVL.